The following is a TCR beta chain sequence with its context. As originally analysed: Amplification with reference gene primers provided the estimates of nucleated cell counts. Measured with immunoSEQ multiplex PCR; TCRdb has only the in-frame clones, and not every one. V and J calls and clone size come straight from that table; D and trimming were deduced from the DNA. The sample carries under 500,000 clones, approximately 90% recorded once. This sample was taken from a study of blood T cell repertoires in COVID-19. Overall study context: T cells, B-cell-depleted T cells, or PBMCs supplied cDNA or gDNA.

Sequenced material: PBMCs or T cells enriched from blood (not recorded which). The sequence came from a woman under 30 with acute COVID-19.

The CDR3 loop is CATSEWSGSRSDTQYF. The DNA of the CDR3 is TGTGCCACCAGTGAGTGGAGCGGGAGTCGTTCAGATACGCAGTATTTT. The chain carries TRBV24-1 and TRBJ2-3; 8 bases match TRBD2. V gave up 4 bases and J gave up 4 bases; unmatched junction bases: 9. CDR1 is KGHDR and CDR2 is SFDVKD in the germline V gene. The CDR3 length is 16 residues.